Listed below are T cell receptor beta chains from one sample, sequenced in a study of blood T cell repertoires in COVID-19. Profiled with immunoSEQ multiplex PCR; TCRdb holds only in-frame clones, not every one. The repertoire holds about 120,000 clones, about three quarters seen once, with 2.2% in the top ten. What was sequenced was peripheral blood. The receptors derive from a woman in her 70s with acute or convalescent COVID-19. The CDR3 runs from the conserved cysteine through the conserved F or W. D genes are given only for firm matches. Clone size is shown for a subset of rows, as once, few, many or a class of expanded clone.

TRBJ2-2	TRBV7-2	-	-	13	CASSYDRTGELFF	TGTGCCAGCAGTTACGACAGAACCGGGGAGCTGTTTTTT
TRBJ2-7	TRBV29-1	-	-	15	CSVDLPGPGRYEQYF	TGCAGCGTTGATCTTCCAGGCCCTGGGCGCTACGAGCAGTACTTC
TRBJ1-1	TRBV29-1	-	-	11	CSVWGGTEAFF	TGCAGCGTTTGGGGGGGCACTGAAGCTTTCTTT
TRBJ2-3	TRBV28	TRBD1	-	16	CASSFRTGGATDTQYF	TGTGCCAGCAGTTTTCGGACAGGGGGCGCAACAGATACGCAGTATTTT
TRBJ1-5	TRBV3-1/TRBV3-2	-	-	14	CASSQWASNQPQHF	TGTGCCAGCAGCCAGTGGGCGAGCAATCAGCCCCAGCATTTT
TRBJ2-5	TRBV19	-	-	15	CASSQESRGAETQYF	TGTGCCAGTAGCCAAGAGTCCAGGGGTGCAGAGACCCAGTACTTC
TRBJ2-2	TRBV14	TRBD2	-	20	CASSQEAVSGRSSSTGELFF	TGTGCCAGCAGCCAAGAGGCGGTTAGCGGGAGGTCCTCGAGCACCGGGGAGCTGTTTTTT
TRBJ2-1	TRBV19	TRBD2	-	16	CASRQVGGLAGTEQFF	TGTGCCAGTAGGCAGGTCGGGGGACTAGCGGGAACTGAGCAGTTCTTC
TRBJ1-2	TRBV9	TRBD1	-	15	CASSAGGRGLQGYTF	TGTGCCAGCAGCGCGGGGGGCAGGGGGCTACAAGGCTACACCTTC
TRBJ2-2	TRBV7-8	TRBD1	-	15	CASSLARGRPGELFF	TGTGCCAGCAGCTTAGCCAGGGGGCGACCCGGGGAGCTGTTTTTT
TRBJ2-1	TRBV5-1	TRBD2	few	17	CASSLVATSGGDNEQFF	TGCGCCAGCAGCTTGGTGGCTACTAGCGGGGGGGACAATGAGCAGTTCTTC
TRBJ1-2	TRBV5-1	TRBD1	-	14	CASSSTGGEDGYTF	TGCGCCAGCAGCTCTACAGGGGGCGAGGATGGCTACACCTTC
TRBJ1-1	TRBV12-5	-	-	12	CASGLGGTEAFF	TGTGCTAGTGGTCTAGGGGGCACTGAAGCTTTCTTT